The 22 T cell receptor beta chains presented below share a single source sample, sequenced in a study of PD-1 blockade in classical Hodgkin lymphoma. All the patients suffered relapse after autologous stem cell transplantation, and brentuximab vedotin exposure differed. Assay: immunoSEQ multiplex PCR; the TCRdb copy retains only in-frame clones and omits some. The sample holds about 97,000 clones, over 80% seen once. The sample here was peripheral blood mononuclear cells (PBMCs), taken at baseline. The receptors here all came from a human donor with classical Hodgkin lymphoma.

As DNA, the CDR3 is TGTGCCAGCAGTTCCCTACAGGGGGCGGGAGGAAACACCATATATTTT. It yields the protein CASSSLQGAGGNTIYF. The J gene is TRBJ1-3, the V gene TRBV27; 9 bases align to TRBD1. Losses at the gene ends were 4 bases for V and 4 bases for J; bases not matched to a gene: 8. Germline V gives CDR1 MNHEY, CDR2 SMNVEV (reference sequence). This CDR3 is 16 amino acids long.

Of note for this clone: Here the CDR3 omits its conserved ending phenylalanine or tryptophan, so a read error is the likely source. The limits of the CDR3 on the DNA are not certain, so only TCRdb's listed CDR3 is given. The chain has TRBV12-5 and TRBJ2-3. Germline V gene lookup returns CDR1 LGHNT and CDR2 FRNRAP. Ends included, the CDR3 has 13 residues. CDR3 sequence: CASGPGACRGLDN.

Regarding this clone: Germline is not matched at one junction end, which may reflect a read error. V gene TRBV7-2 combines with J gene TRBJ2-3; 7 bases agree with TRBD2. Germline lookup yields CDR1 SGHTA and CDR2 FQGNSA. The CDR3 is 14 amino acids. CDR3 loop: CASSLAALTDTQYF. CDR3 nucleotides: TGTGCCAGCAGCCTAGCGGCCCTCACAGATACGCAGTATTTT.

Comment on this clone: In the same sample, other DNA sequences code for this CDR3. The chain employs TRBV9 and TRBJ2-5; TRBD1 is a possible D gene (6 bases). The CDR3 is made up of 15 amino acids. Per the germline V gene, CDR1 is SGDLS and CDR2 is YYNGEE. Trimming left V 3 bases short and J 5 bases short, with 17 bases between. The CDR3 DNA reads TGTGCCAGCAGCGCAGTCACAGGGCCCTACGAGACCCAGTACTTC. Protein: CASSAVTGPYETQYF. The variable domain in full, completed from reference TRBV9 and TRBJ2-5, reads DSGVTQTPKHLITATGQRVTLRCSPRSGDLSVYWYQQSLDQGLQFLIQYYNGEERAKGNILERFSAQQFPDLHSELNLSSLELGDSALYFCASSAVTGPYETQYFGPGTRLLVL.

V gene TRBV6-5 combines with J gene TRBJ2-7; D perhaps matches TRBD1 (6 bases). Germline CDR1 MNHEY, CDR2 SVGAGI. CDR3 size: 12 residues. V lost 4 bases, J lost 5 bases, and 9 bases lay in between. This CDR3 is CASSSDRNEQYF. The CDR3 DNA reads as TGTGCCAGCAGTTCCGACAGGAACGAGCAGTACTTC.

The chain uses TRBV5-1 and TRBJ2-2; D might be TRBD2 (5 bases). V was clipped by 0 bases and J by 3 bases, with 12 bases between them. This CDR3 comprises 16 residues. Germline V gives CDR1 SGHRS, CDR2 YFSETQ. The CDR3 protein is CASSLGRRFDTGELFF. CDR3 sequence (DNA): TGCGCCAGCAGCTTGGGTAGGAGGTTCGACACCGGGGAGCTGTTTTTT.

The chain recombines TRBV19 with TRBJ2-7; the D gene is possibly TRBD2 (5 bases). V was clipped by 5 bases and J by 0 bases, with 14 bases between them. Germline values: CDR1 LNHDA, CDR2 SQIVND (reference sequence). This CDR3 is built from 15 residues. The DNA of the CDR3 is TGTGCCAGTAGTGGGCCCGGAGGAGCCTCCTACGAGCAGTACTTC. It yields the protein CASSGPGGASYEQYF.

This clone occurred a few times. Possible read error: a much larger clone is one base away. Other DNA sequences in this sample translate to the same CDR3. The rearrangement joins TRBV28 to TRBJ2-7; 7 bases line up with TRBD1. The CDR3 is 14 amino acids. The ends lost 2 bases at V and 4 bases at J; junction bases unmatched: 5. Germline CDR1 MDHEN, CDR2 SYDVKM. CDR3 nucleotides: TGTGCCAGCAGTTTACCCGGGACAGCTTACGAGCAGTACTTC. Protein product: CASSLPGTAYEQYF.

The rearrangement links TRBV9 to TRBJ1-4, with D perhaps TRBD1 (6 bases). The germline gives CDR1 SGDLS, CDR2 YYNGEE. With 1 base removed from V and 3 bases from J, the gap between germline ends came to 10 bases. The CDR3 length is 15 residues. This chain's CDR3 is CASSVQGLSNEKLFF. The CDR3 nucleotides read TGTGCCAGCAGCGTACAGGGGTTGTCTAATGAAAAACTGTTTTTT.

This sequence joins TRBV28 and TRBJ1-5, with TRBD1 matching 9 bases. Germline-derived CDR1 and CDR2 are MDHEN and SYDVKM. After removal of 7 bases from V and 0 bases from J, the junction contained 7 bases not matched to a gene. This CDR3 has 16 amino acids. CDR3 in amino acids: CASIRTGAYSNQPQHF. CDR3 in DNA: TGTGCCAGCATCAGGACAGGGGCTTATAGCAATCAGCCCCAGCATTTT. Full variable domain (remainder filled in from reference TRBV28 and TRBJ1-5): DVKVTQSSRYLVKRTGEKVFLECVQDMDHENMFWYRQDPGLGLRLIYFSYDVKMKEKGDIPEGYSVSREKKERFSLILESASTNQTSMYLCASIRTGAYSNQPQHFGDGTRLSIL.

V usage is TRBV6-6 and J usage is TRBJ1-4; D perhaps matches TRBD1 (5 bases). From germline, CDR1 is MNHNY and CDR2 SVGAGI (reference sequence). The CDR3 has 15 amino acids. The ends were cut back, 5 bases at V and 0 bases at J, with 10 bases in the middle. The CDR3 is CASSNQGATNEKLFF. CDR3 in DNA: TGTGCCAGCAGTAACCAGGGTGCAACTAATGAAAAACTGTTTTTT.

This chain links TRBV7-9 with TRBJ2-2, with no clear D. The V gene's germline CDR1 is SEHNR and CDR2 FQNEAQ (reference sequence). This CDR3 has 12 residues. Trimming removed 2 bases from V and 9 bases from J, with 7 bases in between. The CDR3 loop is CASSLRSRELFF. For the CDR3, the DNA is TGTGCCAGCAGCTTAAGGTCCCGGGAGCTGTTTTTT.

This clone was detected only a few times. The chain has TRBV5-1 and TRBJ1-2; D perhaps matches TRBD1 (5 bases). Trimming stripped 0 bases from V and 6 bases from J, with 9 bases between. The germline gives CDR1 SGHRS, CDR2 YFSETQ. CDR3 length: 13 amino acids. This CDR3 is CASSLVQGDGYTF. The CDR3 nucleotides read TGCGCCAGCAGCTTGGTCCAGGGAGATGGCTACACCTTC.

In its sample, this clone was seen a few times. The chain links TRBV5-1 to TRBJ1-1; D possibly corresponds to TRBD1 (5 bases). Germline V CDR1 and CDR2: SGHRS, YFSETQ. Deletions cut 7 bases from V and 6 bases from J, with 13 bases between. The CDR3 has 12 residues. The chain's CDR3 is CASGELRAEAFF. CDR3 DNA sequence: TGCGCCAGCGGCGAGCTCAGGGCTGAAGCTTTCTTT.

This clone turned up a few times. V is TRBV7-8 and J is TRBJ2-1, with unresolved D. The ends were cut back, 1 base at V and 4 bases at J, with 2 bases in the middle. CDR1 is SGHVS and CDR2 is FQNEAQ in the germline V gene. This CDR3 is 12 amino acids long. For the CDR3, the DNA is TGTGCCAGCAGCTTAGATTACAATGAGCAGTTCTTC. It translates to CASSLDYNEQFF.

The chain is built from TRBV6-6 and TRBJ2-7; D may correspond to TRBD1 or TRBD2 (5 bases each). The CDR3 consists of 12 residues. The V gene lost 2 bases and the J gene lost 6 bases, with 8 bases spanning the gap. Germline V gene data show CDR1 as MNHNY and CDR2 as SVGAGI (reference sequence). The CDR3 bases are TGTGCCAGCAGTTACGAGGGGAGCGAGCAGTACTTC. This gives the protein CASSYEGSEQYF.

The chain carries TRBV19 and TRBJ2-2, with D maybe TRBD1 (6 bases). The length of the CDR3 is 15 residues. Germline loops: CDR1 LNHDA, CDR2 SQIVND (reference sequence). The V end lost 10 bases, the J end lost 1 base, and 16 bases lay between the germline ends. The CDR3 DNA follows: TGTGCCACCACTAAGGACAGAATGAACACCGGGGAGCTGTTTTTT. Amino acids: CATTKDRMNTGELFF.

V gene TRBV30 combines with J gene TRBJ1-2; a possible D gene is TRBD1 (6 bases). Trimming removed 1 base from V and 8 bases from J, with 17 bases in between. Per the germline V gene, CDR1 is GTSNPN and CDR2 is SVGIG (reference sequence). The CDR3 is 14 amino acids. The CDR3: CAWSALTGSGGYTF. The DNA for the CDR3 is TGTGCCTGGAGTGCGTTAACAGGGTCCGGGGGCTACACCTTC.

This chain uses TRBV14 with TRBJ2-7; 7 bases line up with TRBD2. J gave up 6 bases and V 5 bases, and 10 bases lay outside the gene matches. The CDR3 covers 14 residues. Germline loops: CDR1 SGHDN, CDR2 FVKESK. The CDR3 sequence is CASSRLAEVREQYF. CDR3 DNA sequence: TGTGCCAGCAGCAGACTAGCTGAGGTACGCGAGCAGTACTTC.

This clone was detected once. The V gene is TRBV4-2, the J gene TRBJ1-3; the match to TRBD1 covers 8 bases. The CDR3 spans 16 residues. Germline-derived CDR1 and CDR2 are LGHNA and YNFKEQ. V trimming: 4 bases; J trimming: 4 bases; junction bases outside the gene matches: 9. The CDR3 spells CASSPTQGAGGNTIYF. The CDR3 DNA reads TGTGCCAGCAGCCCCACCCAGGGGGCAGGGGGAAACACCATATATTTT.

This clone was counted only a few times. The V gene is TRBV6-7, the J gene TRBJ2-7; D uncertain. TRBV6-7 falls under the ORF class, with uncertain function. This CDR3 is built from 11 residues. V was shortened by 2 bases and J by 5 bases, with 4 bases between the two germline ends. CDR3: CASSYTNEQYF. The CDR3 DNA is TGTGCCAGCAGTTACACAAACGAGCAGTACTTC.

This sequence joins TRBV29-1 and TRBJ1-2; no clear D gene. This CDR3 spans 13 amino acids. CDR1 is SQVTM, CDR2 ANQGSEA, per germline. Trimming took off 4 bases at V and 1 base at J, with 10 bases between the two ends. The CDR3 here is CSVGTANNYGYTF. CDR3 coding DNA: TGCAGCGTTGGGACCGCGAATAACTATGGCTACACCTTC.